This T cell receptor beta chain was captured in a study of blood T cell repertoires in COVID-19. Turning to the study itself: From the United States, Italy and Spain came samples of acute and convalescent COVID-19.

As originally analysed: Amplification from reference gene primers served as the basis for estimated nucleated cell counts. Assay used: immunoSEQ multiplex PCR; TCRdb lists only in-frame clones, some missing. V and J calls and clone size are those listed in that table; D and trimming were worked out from the DNA. The table records 200,000 to 250,000 clones, about 89% of them present only once. Trimming took 2 bases from V and 5 from J; bases not matched to a gene: 5. Germline CDR1 MNHEY, CDR2 SMNVEV (reference sequence). CDR3 length: 14 residues. This sequence originates from a woman in her sixties or seventies who had recovered from COVID-19. The chain employs TRBV27 and TRBJ1-2, with 7 bases lining up with TRBD1. Source material: peripheral blood. In nucleotides, the CDR3 is TGTGCCAGCAGTTTACGCCCGGGACAGTATGGCTACACCTTC. Its translation: CASSLRPGQYGYTF.